These 24 T cell receptor beta chains came from one sample sequenced in a study of T cells after yellow fever vaccination. TCRdb passed the 5' RACE reads through MiXCR, listing each CDR3 protein once. The sample lists roughly 320,000 distinct CDR3 sequences, around a tenth occurring once. Specimen: CD4+ T cells sorted from PBMCs, collected 45 days after the yellow fever booster vaccination. The receptors were sampled from a man younger than 35 who received the YFV17D yellow fever vaccine.

This chain joins TRBV21-1 and TRBJ1-3; the table assigns TRBD1, which was not confirmed against the DNA. TRBV21-1 constitutes a pseudogene. This CDR3 is built from 15 residues. Here the CDR3 reads CASSKAPRGGNTIYF. CDR3 DNA: TGTGCCAGCAGCAAAGCTCCCAGGGGCGGAAACACCATATATTTT.

This chain uses TRBV4-3 with TRBJ2-3, with D perhaps given as TRBD1 or TRBD2 (6 bases each). This CDR3 is built from 17 residues. V was shortened by 1 base and J by 1 base, with 15 bases between the two germline ends. Germline CDR1 is LGHNA and CDR2 is YSLEER. The CDR3 coding sequence is TGCGCCAGCAGCCAAGTTGGGGGGCTCTATCGCACAGATACGCAGTATTTT. This sequence encodes CASSQVGGLYRTDTQYF.

The table lists this clonotype with a few counts. The V and J genes are TRBV10-2 and TRBJ2-1, with TRBD2 matching 15 bases. This CDR3 has 16 residues. J gave up 8 bases and V 2 bases, and 4 bases lay outside the gene matches. Germline V gene lookup returns CDR1 WSHSY and CDR2 SAAADI. The chain's CDR3 is CASSEPGLAGGYEQFF. The CDR3 region has the DNA TGCGCCAGCAGTGAGCCGGGACTAGCGGGGGGCTATGAGCAGTTCTTC.

This clonotype was seen many times. This chain links TRBV24-1 with TRBJ2-2; perhaps D is TRBD1 or TRBD2 (7 bases each). Looked up from germline, CDR1 is KGHDR and CDR2 is SFDVKD. The CDR3 is 16 residues long. The V end lost 4 bases, the J end lost 4 bases, and 15 bases lay between the germline ends. The CDR3 sequence: CATSDQTGRGTGELFF. In nucleotides, the CDR3 is TGTGCCACCAGTGACCAGACAGGGAGGGGCACCGGGGAGCTGTTTTTT.

The gene calls are TRBV7-2 and TRBJ2-3, with 8 bases aligning to TRBD2. Germline CDR1 and CDR2: SGHTA and FQGNSA. The CDR3 runs 17 residues. J was trimmed by 1 base and V by 4 bases; bases with no gene match: 10. The CDR3, as DNA: TGTGCCAGCAGCTCCCGGGGGGTACTAGCGGGCACAGATACGCAGTATTTT. This sequence encodes CASSSRGVLAGTDTQYF.

The chain has TRBV7-2 and TRBJ2-7, with D perhaps TRBD1 or TRBD2 (6 bases each). V lost 4 bases and J 3 bases, leaving 13 bases between the germline ends. The CDR3 consists of 14 residues. In germline, CDR1 is SGHTA, CDR2 FQGNSA. CDR3 region: CASSSTGADYEQYF. CDR3 DNA: TGTGCCAGCAGCTCTACGGGGGCAGACTACGAGCAGTACTTC.

The J gene is TRBJ1-2, the V gene TRBV3-1, with a tentative D call TRBD1 (6 bases). V dropped 4 bases and J dropped 8 bases, with 14 bases sitting between them. The germline V gene encodes CDR1 LGHDT and CDR2 YNNKEL (reference sequence). There are 13 residues in the CDR3. CDR3 in amino acids: CASSRGGGTGYTF. The CDR3 DNA is TGTGCCAGCAGCCGAGGGGGAGGGACCGGCTACACCTTC. Supplemented by reference TRBV3-1 and TRBJ1-2, the full variable domain reads DTAVSQTPKYLVTQMGNDKSIKCEQNLGHDTMYWYKQDSKKFLKIMFSYNNKELIINETVPNRFSPKSPDKAHLNLHINSLELGDSAVYFCASSRGGGTGYTFGSGTRLTVV.

The chain employs TRBV11-1 and TRBJ2-1; the D gene is possibly TRBD1 (5 bases). The CDR3 covers 14 residues. Trimming pared 3 bases from V and 9 bases from J, leaving 15 bases between. Germline loops: CDR1 SGHAT, CDR2 FQDESV (reference sequence). The CDR3 here is CASSFGQGFSEQFF. CDR3 in DNA: TGTGCCAGCAGCTTCGGACAAGGCTTTAGTGAGCAGTTCTTC.

V gene TRBV2 combines with J gene TRBJ1-4; the match to TRBD1 covers 7 bases. Germline-derived CDR1 and CDR2 are SNHLY and FYNNEI. V was pared by 6 bases and J by 7 bases, with 8 bases of the junction left unmatched. CDR3 length equals 14 residues. The CDR3 loop reads CASRGDSGGEKLFF. CDR3 DNA sequence: TGTGCCAGCAGGGGGGACAGCGGGGGTGAAAAACTGTTTTTT.

This chain uses TRBV7-2 with TRBJ2-1; 8 nucleotides align to TRBD2. Unmatched junction bases numbered 9, after V lost 9 bases and J lost 5 bases. Per germline, CDR1 SGHTA and CDR2 FQGNSA. The CDR3 runs to 14 residues. In nucleotides, the CDR3 is TGTGCCAGTCTCAAGAGCGGGGGCCACAATGAGCAGTTCTTC. Protein product: CASLKSGGHNEQFF.

This clonotype was seen at least ten times. The chain joins TRBV9 to TRBJ2-3; D may be TRBD1 (6 bases). CDR3 size: 16 residues. Germline CDR1 SGDLS, CDR2 YYNGEE. Trimming pared 3 bases from V and 1 base from J, leaving 15 bases between. The CDR3 nucleotides read TGTGCCAGCAGCGAGGGTCCGGGACACCGCACAGATACGCAGTATTTT. Translation gives CASSEGPGHRTDTQYF.

The chain couples TRBV20-1 to TRBJ1-1; no firm D call. This CDR3 region has 13 residues. The germline V gene has CDR1 DFQATT and CDR2 SNEGSKA (reference sequence). V dropped 3 bases and J dropped 1 base, with 9 bases sitting between them. CDR3 residues: CSARDPENTEAFF. CDR3 sequence (DNA): TGCAGTGCTAGGGACCCAGAGAACACTGAAGCTTTCTTT.

This clonotype was picked up a small number of times. V gene TRBV7-8 combines with J gene TRBJ1-2, with unresolved D. Germline lookup yields CDR1 SGHVS and CDR2 FQNEAQ. The V gene lost 7 bases and the J gene lost 8 bases, with 17 bases spanning the gap. The CDR3 consists of 13 residues. Here the CDR3 reads CASTFTKTGGYTF. The CDR3 DNA follows: TGTGCCAGCACTTTCACTAAGACGGGGGGCTACACCTTC.

This clonotype turned up a few times. The gene calls are TRBV5-6 and TRBJ2-1, with 12 bases lining up with TRBD1. The junction had 9 bases not matched to a gene; V was cut back by 4 bases and J by 10 bases. CDR3 length: 15 residues. CDR1 and CDR2 from the germline V gene are SGHDT and YYEEEE. In nucleotides, the CDR3 is TGTGCCAGCAGCGCGACGGGACAGGGGGCGCGGGAGCAGTTCTTC. This translates into CASSATGQGAREQFF.

This clonotype has ten or more counts. The rearrangement links TRBV4-2 to TRBJ2-5; 8 positions agree with TRBD2. The CDR3 is made up of 15 amino acids. V gave up 2 bases and J gave up 3 bases; unmatched junction bases: 5. Germline loops: CDR1 LGHNA, CDR2 YNFKEQ. DNA for the CDR3: TGTGCCAGCAGCCAACTCAAAGCGGGGGAAGAGACCCAGTACTTC. Its protein is CASSQLKAGEETQYF.

This clonotype was found a few times. The chain employs TRBV12-3 or TRBV12-4 and TRBJ1-1, with D tentatively TRBD1 (5 bases). The germline V and J ends were trimmed by 3 bases and 4 bases, with 21 bases remaining between them. The CDR3 runs to 17 residues. The CDR3 region is CASSFYSGIGASTEAFF. CDR3 bases: TGTGCCAGCAGTTTTTATTCCGGAATCGGGGCGAGCACTGAAGCTTTCTTT.

This sequence joins TRBV7-9 and TRBJ1-1; unclear D gene. The CDR3 sequence is 17 residues long. The V and J ends lost 1 base and 0 bases respectively, with 15 bases between them. CDR1 SEHNR and CDR2 FQNEAQ come from the germline V gene (reference sequence). The CDR3 DNA is TGTGCCAGCAGCTTAGTATTCGGGGTCAGGATGAACACTGAAGCTTTCTTT. This codes for CASSLVFGVRMNTEAFF.

The chain uses TRBV4-3 and TRBJ2-5; D gene ambiguous. Germline V gives CDR1 LGHNA, CDR2 YSLEER. The length of the CDR3 is 15 residues. Trimming took 0 bases from V and 2 from J, leaving 10 bases between them. The CDR3 DNA follows: TGCGCCAGCAGCCAAGATCAAGGAAAACAAGAGACCCAGTACTTC. Translated, it gives CASSQDQGKQETQYF.

This clonotype turned up a few times. This chain joins TRBV6-6 and TRBJ1-4; D unclear. The V gene lost 4 bases and the J gene lost 6 bases, with 15 bases spanning the gap. CDR1 and CDR2 (germline): MNHNY, SVGAGI (reference sequence). The CDR3 contains 15 residues. CDR3 nucleotide sequence: TGTGCCAGCAGTTCCCCACAGTCCCGCCATGAAAAACTGTTTTTT. It encodes CASSSPQSRHEKLFF.

This clonotype has only a few counts. A much more abundant neighbour one base away suggests this may be a read error. The chain joins TRBV6-1 to TRBJ1-1, with D hard to call. The length of the CDR3 is 11 residues. Trimming stripped 7 bases from V and 1 base from J, with 4 bases between. Germline V gene sequence: CDR1 MNHNS, CDR2 SASEGT. The CDR3 is CASKENTEAFF. For the CDR3, the DNA is TGTGCCAGCAAGGAGAACACTGAAGCTTTCTTT.

The rearrangement uses TRBV3-1 and TRBJ1-2, with D unclear. Germline-derived CDR1 and CDR2 are LGHDT and YNNKEL (reference sequence). The CDR3 consists of 13 residues. The V gene lost 2 bases and the J gene lost 8 bases, with 12 bases spanning the gap. In nucleotides, the CDR3 is TGTGCCAGCAGCCAACCCCCAGAGAAGGGCTACACCTTC. Amino acids: CASSQPPEKGYTF.

This clonotype turned up a few times. The chain uses TRBV20-1 and TRBJ1-2; 9 bases agree with TRBD1. The CDR3 covers 14 residues. Germline CDR1 and CDR2: DFQATT and SNEGSKA (reference sequence). V lost 1 base, J lost 8 bases, and 8 bases stayed unmatched. CDR3: CSARASWTGDGYTF. In DNA form, the CDR3 reads TGCAGTGCTAGAGCTTCCTGGACAGGGGACGGCTACACCTTC.

This clonotype was observed many times. The V call is TRBV29-1, the J call TRBJ2-5; TRBD2 is a possible D gene (6 bases). The CDR3 covers 14 residues. Per germline, CDR1 SQVTM and CDR2 ANQGSEA. V was cut by 1 base and J by 5 bases, with 14 bases left in between. The DNA of the CDR3 is TGCAGCGTTGAAGGCCGGGACTCTCGGGAGACCCAGTACTTC. This codes for CSVEGRDSRETQYF.

The V and J genes are TRBV11-2 and TRBJ1-2, with D perhaps TRBD1 (6 bases). The germline gives CDR1 SGHAT, CDR2 FQNNGV. The CDR3 is 15 residues long. Between the trimmed V and J ends, which lost 5 bases and 0 bases, there was a span of 13 bases. The CDR3 region has the DNA TGTGCCAGCAGCACCGGGACACTAGCTAACTATGGCTACACCTTC. It codes for CASSTGTLANYGYTF.